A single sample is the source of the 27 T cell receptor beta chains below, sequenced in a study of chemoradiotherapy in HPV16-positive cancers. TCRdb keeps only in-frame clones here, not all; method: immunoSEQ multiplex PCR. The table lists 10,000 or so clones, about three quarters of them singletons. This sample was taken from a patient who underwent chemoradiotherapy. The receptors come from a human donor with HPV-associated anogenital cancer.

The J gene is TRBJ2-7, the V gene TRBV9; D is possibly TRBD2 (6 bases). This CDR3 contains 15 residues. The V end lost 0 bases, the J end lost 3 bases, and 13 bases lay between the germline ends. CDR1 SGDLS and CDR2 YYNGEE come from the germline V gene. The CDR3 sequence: CASSVGVADYYEQYF. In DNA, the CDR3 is TGTGCCAGCAGCGTAGGCGTAGCGGACTACTACGAGCAGTACTTC.

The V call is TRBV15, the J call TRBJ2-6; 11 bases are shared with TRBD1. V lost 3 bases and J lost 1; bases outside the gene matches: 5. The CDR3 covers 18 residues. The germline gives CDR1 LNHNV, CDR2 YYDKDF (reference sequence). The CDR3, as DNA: TGTGCCACCAGCAGGGACAGGGGGCGCCCATCTGGGGCCAACGTCCTGACTTTC. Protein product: CATSRDRGRPSGANVLTF.

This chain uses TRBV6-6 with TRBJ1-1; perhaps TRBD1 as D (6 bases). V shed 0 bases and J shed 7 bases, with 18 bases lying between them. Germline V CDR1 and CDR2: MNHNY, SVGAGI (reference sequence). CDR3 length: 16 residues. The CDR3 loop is CASSYSPADGGFEAFF. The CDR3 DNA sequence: TGTGCCAGCAGTTACTCGCCTGCCGATGGGGGCTTTGAAGCTTTCTTT.

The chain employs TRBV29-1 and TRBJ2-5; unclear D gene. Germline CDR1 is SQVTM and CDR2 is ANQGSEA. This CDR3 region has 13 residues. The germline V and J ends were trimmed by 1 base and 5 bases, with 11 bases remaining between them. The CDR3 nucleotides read TGCAGCGTTGAAGGCACGAACTTTGAGACCCAGTACTTC. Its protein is CSVEGTNFETQYF.

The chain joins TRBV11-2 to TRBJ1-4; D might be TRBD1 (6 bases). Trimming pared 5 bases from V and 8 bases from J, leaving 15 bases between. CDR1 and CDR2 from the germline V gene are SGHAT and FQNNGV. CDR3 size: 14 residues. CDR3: CASSLLRTGEKLFF. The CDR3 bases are TGTGCCAGCAGCCTTCTAAGAACAGGGGAAAAACTGTTTTTT.

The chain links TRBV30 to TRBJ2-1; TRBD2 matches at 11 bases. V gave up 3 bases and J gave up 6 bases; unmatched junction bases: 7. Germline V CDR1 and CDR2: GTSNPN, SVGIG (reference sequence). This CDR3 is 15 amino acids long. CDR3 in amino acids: CAWSLLAGDGNEQFF. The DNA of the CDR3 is TGTGCCTGGAGCCTACTAGCGGGGGACGGCAATGAGCAGTTCTTC.

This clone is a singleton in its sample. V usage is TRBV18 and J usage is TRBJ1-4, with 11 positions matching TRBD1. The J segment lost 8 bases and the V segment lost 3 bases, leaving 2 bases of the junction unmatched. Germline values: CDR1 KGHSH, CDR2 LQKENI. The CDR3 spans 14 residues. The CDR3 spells CASSPGTGGEKLFF. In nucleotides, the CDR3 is TGTGCCAGCTCACCTGGGACAGGGGGAGAAAAACTGTTTTTT.

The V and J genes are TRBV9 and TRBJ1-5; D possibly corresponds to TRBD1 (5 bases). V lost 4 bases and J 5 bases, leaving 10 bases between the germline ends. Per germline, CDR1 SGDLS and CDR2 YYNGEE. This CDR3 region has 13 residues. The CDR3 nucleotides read TGTGCCAGCAGCTGGGGGGGGGATCAGCCCCAGCATTTT. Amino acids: CASSWGGDQPQHF.

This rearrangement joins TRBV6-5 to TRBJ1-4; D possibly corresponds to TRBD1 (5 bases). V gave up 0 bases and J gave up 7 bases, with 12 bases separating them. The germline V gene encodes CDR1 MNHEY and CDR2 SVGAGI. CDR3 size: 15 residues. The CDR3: CASSYSGGAGEKLFF. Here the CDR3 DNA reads TGTGCCAGCAGTTACTCGGGGGGAGCAGGTGAAAAACTGTTTTTT.

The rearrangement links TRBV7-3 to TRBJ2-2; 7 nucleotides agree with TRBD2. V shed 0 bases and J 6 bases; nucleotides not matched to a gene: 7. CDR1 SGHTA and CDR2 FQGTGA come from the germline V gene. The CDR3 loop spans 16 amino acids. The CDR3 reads CASSLTGGEMAGELFF. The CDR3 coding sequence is TGTGCCAGCAGCTTAACGGGGGGGGAGATGGCCGGGGAGCTGTTTTTT.

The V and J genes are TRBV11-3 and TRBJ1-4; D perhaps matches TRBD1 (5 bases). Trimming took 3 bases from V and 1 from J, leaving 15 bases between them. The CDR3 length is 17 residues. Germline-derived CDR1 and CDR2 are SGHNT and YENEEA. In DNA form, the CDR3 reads TGTGCCAGCAGCTTTACTAGTACGGGGGAAACTAATGAAAAACTGTTTTTT. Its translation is CASSFTSTGETNEKLFF. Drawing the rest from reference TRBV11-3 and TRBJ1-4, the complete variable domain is EAGVVQSPRYKIIEKKQPVAFWCNPISGHNTLYWYLQNLGQGPELLIRYENEEAVDDSQLPKDRFSAERLKGVDSTLKIQPAELGDSAVYLCASSFTSTGETNEKLFFGSGTQLSVL.

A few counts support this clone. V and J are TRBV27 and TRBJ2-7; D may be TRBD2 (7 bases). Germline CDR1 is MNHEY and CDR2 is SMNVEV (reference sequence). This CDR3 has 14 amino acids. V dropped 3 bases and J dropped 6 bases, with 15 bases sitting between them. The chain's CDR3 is CASSLGGHPGEQYF. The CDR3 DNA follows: TGTGCCAGCAGTTTGGGGGGGCACCCCGGCGAGCAGTACTTC.

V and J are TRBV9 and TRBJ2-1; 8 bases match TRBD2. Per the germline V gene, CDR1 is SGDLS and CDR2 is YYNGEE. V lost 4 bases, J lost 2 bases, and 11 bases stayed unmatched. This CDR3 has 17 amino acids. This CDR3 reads CASSSNKGGGTYNEQFF. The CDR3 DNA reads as TGTGCCAGCAGCTCTAACAAAGGCGGGGGGACCTACAATGAGCAGTTCTTC.

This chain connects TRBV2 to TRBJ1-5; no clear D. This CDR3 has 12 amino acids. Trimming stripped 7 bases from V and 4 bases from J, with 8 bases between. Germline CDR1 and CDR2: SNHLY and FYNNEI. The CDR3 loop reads CASNQANQPQHF. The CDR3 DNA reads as TGTGCCAGCAACCAGGCGAATCAGCCCCAGCATTTT.

CDR3 nucleotide sequence: TGCGCCAGCAGCCCAGTGCACCTCCTGCTAGCCAAAAACATTCAGTACTTC. Its translation is CASSPVHLLLAKNIQYF. The chain recombines TRBV4-3 with TRBJ2-4; no clear D. The CDR3 is made up of 17 amino acids. V lost 4 bases to trimming and J lost 0 bases, with 16 bases between them. Germline loops: CDR1 LGHNA, CDR2 YSLEER.

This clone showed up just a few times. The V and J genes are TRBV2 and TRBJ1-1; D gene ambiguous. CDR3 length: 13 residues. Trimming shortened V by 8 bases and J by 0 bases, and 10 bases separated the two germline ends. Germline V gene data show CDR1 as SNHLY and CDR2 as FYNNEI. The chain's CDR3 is CASGGLLNTEAFF. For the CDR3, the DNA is TGTGCCAGCGGAGGACTACTGAACACTGAAGCTTTCTTT.

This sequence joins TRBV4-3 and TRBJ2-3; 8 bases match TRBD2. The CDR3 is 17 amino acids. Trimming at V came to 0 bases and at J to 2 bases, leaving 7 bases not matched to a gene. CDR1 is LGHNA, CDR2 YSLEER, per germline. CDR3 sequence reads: CASSQEPAGDLTDTQYF. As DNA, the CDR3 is TGCGCCAGCAGCCAAGAACCAGCGGGGGACCTCACAGATACGCAGTATTTT.

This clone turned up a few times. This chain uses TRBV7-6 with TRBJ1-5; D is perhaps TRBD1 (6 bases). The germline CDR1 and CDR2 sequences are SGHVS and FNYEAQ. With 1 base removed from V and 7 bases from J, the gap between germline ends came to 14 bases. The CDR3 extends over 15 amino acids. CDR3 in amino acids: CASSLEGYRDQPQHF. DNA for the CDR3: TGTGCCAGCAGCTTAGAAGGTTACAGGGACCAGCCCCAGCATTTT.

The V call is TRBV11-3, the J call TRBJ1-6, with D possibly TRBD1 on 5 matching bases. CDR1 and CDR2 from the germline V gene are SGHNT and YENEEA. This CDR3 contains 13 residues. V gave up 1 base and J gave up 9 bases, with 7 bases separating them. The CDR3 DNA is TGTGCCAGCAGCTTAGGGGGGACTTCACCCCTCCACTTT. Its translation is CASSLGGTSPLHF.

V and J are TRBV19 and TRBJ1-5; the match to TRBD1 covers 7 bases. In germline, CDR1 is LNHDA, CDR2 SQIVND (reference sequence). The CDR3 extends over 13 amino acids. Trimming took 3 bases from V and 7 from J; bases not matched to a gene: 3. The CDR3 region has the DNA TGTGCCAGTAGTATGAGAGGGGGCCAGCCCCAGCATTTT. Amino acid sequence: CASSMRGGQPQHF.

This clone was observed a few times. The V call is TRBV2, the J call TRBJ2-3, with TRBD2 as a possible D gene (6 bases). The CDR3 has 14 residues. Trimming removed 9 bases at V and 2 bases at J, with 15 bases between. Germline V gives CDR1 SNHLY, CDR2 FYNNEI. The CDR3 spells CASQRAGSTDTQYF. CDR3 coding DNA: TGTGCCAGTCAAAGGGCGGGGTCCACAGATACGCAGTATTTT.

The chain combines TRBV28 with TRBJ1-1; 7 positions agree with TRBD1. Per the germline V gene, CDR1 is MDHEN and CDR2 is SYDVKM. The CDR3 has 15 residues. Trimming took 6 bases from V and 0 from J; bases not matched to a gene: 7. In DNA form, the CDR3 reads TGTGCCAGCAGCCAAACGACAGGGCTGAACACTGAAGCTTTCTTT. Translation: CASSQTTGLNTEAFF. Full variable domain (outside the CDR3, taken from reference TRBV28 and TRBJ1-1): DVKVTQSSRYLVKRTGEKVFLECVQDMDHENMFWYRQDPGLGLRLIYFSYDVKMKEKGDIPEGYSVSREKKERFSLILESASTNQTSMYLCASSQTTGLNTEAFFGQGTRLTVV.

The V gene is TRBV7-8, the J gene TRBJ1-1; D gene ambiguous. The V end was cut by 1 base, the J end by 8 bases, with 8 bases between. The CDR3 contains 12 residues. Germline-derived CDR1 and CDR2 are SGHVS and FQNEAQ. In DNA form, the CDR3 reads TGTGCCAGCAGCTTAGAACATGACGAAGCTTTCTTT. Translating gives CASSLEHDEAFF.

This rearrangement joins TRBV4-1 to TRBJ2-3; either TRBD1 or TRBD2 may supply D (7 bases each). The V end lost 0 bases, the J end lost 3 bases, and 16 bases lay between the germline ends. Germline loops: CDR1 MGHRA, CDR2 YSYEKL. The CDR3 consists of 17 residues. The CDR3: CASSQDPTGRATDTQYF. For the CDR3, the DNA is TGCGCCAGCAGCCAAGACCCGACAGGGAGGGCGACAGATACGCAGTATTTT.

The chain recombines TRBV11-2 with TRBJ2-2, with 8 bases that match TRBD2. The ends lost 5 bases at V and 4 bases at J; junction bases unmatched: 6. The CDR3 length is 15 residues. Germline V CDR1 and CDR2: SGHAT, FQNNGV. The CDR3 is CASSPGGGFTGELFF. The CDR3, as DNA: TGTGCCAGCAGCCCCGGGGGGGGATTCACCGGGGAGCTGTTTTTT. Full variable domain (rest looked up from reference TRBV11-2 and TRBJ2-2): EAGVAQSPRYKIIEKRQSVAFWCNPISGHATLYWYQQILGQGPKLLIQFQNNGVVDDSQLPKDRFSAERLKGVDSTLKIQPAKLEDSAVYLCASSPGGGFTGELFFGEGSRLTVL.

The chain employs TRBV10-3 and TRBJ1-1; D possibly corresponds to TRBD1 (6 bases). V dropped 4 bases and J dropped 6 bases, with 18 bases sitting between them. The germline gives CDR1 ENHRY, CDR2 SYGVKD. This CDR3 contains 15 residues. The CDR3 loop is CAISAYREESSEAFF. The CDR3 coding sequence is TGTGCCATCAGTGCATACAGGGAAGAGTCGTCTGAAGCTTTCTTT.

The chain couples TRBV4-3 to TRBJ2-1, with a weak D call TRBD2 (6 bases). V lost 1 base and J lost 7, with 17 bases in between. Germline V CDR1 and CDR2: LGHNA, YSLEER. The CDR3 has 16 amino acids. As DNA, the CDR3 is TGCGCCAGCAGCCAAGCTCTTTCGTATGGGGGGAATGAGCAGTTCTTC. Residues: CASSQALSYGGNEQFF.